Reported below is one T cell receptor (beta chain). CDR3 length: 11 residues. Between the trimmed V and J ends, which lost 3 bases and 8 bases, there was a span of 7 bases. Per the germline V gene, CDR1 is SGHTA and CDR2 is FQGNSA. TCRdb's copy holds only in-frame clones and misses some; the assay was immunoSEQ multiplex PCR. The profile shows 65,000 or so clones, approximately 88% of them singletons. The Seattle patients, enrolled during active infection, were followed longitudinally. The sample originates from a study of blood T cell repertoires in COVID-19. On the study more broadly: The United States, Italy and Spain supplied acute and convalescent COVID-19 samples.

Sequencing input: peripheral blood. The rearrangement uses TRBV7-2 and TRBJ1-2, with D unclear. The clonotype was recovered from a man aged 25-45 years with COVID-19, enrolled during active disease. The CDR3 DNA sequence: TGTGCCAGCAGCTTGATTCGGGGCTACACCTTC. Protein sequence: CASSLIRGYTF.